This T cell receptor (beta chain) originates from a study of early T cells in non-severe SARS-CoV-2 infection (dated by TCRdb to 2020 to 2022). Study-wide context: Bulk RNA from unsorted whole blood was used for TCR sequencing, so alpha and beta chains could not be paired.

Ten or more counts support this clonotype. What this receptor recognizes is not known. No much larger clonotype is one base removed from it; base qualities were not supplied. To prepare the library, 5' RACE was applied. Instrument used: NextSeq 500. Unique molecular identifiers were attached to individual cDNA molecules in the TCR library protocol so that sequencing error and PCR bias could be corrected. Both TCR alpha and beta chains were sequenced, and tight co-correlation was observed between alpha and beta sequence abundances in each sample. Processing in the source paper ran as follows. V gene, J gene and CDR3 annotation of TCR sequences was performed with Decombinator V4. TCRs were defined as expanded if a significant change between any two time points was detected under a Poisson model with p below 0.0001. TCR abundances were normalised to the total number of TCRs sequenced per sample and were expressed as counts per million. A search of VDJdb, accessed on 1 November 2021, was run for TCRs annotated to CMV, EBV and SARS-CoV-2, with TCRs annotated for multiple antigens excluded. TCRdb reprocessed the public reads (quality trimming at Q25 with fastp, clone calling with MiXCR) and kept in-frame beta chains. Duplicate CDR3 protein sequences are folded into a single record with the most common DNA and genes. These V and J calls are TCRdb output, not the study's own analysis. This sample is represented by 50,000 or so distinct CDR3 sequences; 10% to 15% of them were singletons. Together, the top ten hold 9.1% of the sample.

The study at large found these results: VDJdb matching was skewed toward anti-spike CD8 responses and likely underestimated virus-specific expansions by missing private and CD4 specificities.

Set within a cohort of healthcare workers in London, UK, this nested case-control study involved weekly PCR testing of nasopharyngeal swabs along with blood sampling. Healthcare workers were recruited during the week of the UK lockdown, between 23 and 31 March 2020, and followed weekly for up to 16 weeks. This TCR came from an adult who was a healthcare worker with PCR-confirmed SARS-CoV-2 infection or an uninfected control (not recorded which). The sequenced sample consisted of whole blood.

The nucleotide sequence is given as TGTGCCAGCCGTCTAGCGGATAGCACAGATACGCAGTATTTT. It is translated as CASRLADSTDTQYF. Recombination linked TRBV6-1 to TRBJ2-3; the junction holds 7 bases that match TRBD2. The CDR3 has 14 amino acids, counting the end cysteine and phenylalanine. The CDR3 DNA has 42 bases and is translated from base 1. Germline trimming: 8 bases from V, 0 bases from J; junction bases outside gene matches: 5. The germline V gene sets CDR1 to MNHNS and CDR2 to SASEGT.